The 20 T cell receptor beta chains reported below all come from one sample, sequenced in a study of cytomegalovirus exposure and HLA in healthy donors. With 60 Vbeta and 13 Jbeta primers, the PCR was carried out. Produced via immunoSEQ multiplex PCR; TCRdb's table is partial and in-frame only. The profile shows 150,000 to 200,000 clones, around 90% of them singletons. Sequenced material: PBMCs. These TCRs come from a boy aged 2 to 10 in good health and CMV-seronegative.

The CDR3 loop is CASSEFGYQDYGYTF. The CDR3 DNA reads TGTGCCAGCAGTGAATTTGGGTACCAGGACTATGGCTACACCTTC. The gene calls are TRBV6-1 and TRBJ1-2; D not resolved. Trimming took 2 bases from V and 3 from J, leaving 13 bases between them. Per germline, CDR1 MNHNS and CDR2 SASEGT. The length of the CDR3 is 15 residues.

In its sample, this clone was seen once. This rearrangement joins TRBV7-3 to TRBJ2-6; tentatively, D is TRBD1 (6 bases). The CDR3 totals 20 residues. Between the trimmed V and J ends, which lost 1 base and 0 bases, there was a span of 19 bases. Per germline, CDR1 SGHTA and CDR2 FQGTGA. The CDR3 loop reads CASSLKPRGFLLSGANVLTF. For the CDR3, the DNA is TGTGCCAGCAGCTTAAAACCCAGGGGCTTCCTCCTCTCTGGGGCCAACGTCCTGACTTTC.

This chain uses TRBV28 with TRBJ2-3; weak D call: TRBD2 (6 bases). The V end lost 8 bases, the J end lost 2 bases, and 8 bases lay between the germline ends. Germline-derived CDR1 and CDR2 are MDHEN and SYDVKM. The CDR3 covers 12 residues. In DNA form, the CDR3 reads TGTGCCAGCGGGGGGTACACAGATACGCAGTATTTT. This translates into CASGGYTDTQYF.

This chain connects TRBV28 to TRBJ2-7; D gene uncertain. Germline CDR1 MDHEN, CDR2 SYDVKM. The CDR3 is 11 residues long. V dropped 6 bases and J dropped 3 bases, with 6 bases sitting between them. CDR3: CASRTIYEQYF. CDR3 coding DNA: TGTGCCAGCAGGACAATCTACGAGCAGTACTTC.

This chain connects TRBV5-1 to TRBJ1-1, with 8 bases fitting TRBD1. Trimming took 6 bases from V and 1 from J; bases not matched to a gene: 8. CDR3 length: 15 residues. The germline V gene encodes CDR1 SGHRS and CDR2 YFSETQ. CDR3 nucleotide sequence: TGCGCCAGCACACTTACCGGGACAGGGAACACTGAAGCTTTCTTT. This encodes CASTLTGTGNTEAFF.

On this clone: The same CDR3 also results from other DNA sequences found in this sample. This sequence joins TRBV19 and TRBJ2-2; D might be TRBD1 (5 bases). The length of the CDR3 is 14 residues. V was trimmed by 2 bases and J by 1 base, leaving 5 bases between them. Looked up from germline, CDR1 is LNHDA and CDR2 is SQIVND (reference sequence). CDR3 sequence reads: CASSIRGNTGELFF. CDR3 bases: TGTGCCAGTAGTATAAGGGGGAACACCGGGGAGCTGTTTTTT. The variable domain in full, completed from reference TRBV19 and TRBJ2-2, reads DGGITQSPKYLFRKEGQNVTLSCEQNLNHDAMYWYRQDPGQGLRLIYYSQIVNDFQKGDIAEGYSVSREKKESFPLTVTSAQKNPTAFYLCASSIRGNTGELFFGEGSRLTVL.

The chain links TRBV9 to TRBJ2-5; 9 positions agree with TRBD2. The germline CDR1 and CDR2 sequences are SGDLS and YYNGEE. Germline trimming cut 0 bases from V and 4 bases from J; bases unmatched to any gene: 7. CDR3 size: 16 residues. This chain's CDR3 is CASSVDIAGVTETQYF. The CDR3 DNA sequence: TGTGCCAGCAGCGTAGATATAGCGGGAGTGACAGAGACCCAGTACTTC.

This chain links TRBV2 with TRBJ1-6, with 8 bases aligning to TRBD1. The trim removed 6 bases at V and 8 bases at J, leaving 12 bases unmatched. CDR1 is SNHLY and CDR2 is FYNNEI in the germline V gene. The length of the CDR3 is 16 residues. This CDR3 is CASSETPDRGHSPLHF. CDR3 DNA sequence: TGTGCCAGCAGCGAAACTCCCGACAGGGGCCATTCACCCCTCCACTTT.

This clone was counted a single time. The chain has TRBV30 and TRBJ1-2; 12 bases line up with TRBD1. J lost 4 bases, V lost 3 bases, and 3 bases had no gene match. CDR3 size: 14 residues. Germline V lookup: CDR1 GTSNPN, CDR2 SVGIG (reference sequence). The CDR3 protein is CAWRGQGAIYGYTF. The CDR3 DNA follows: TGTGCCTGGAGGGGACAGGGGGCGATCTATGGCTACACCTTC.

The V call is TRBV29-1, the J call TRBJ1-4; no reliable D call. V was trimmed by 6 bases and J by 5 bases, leaving 10 bases between them. This CDR3 region has 12 residues. Per the germline V gene, CDR1 is SQVTM and CDR2 is ANQGSEA. CDR3 nucleotides: TGCAGCGTCCTGCAGGAAAATGAAAAACTGTTTTTT. This translates into CSVLQENEKLFF.

The gene calls are TRBV15 and TRBJ1-3; 7 bases map to TRBD1. Losses at the gene ends were 0 bases for V and 0 bases for J; bases not matched to a gene: 11. In germline, CDR1 is LNHNV, CDR2 YYDKDF (reference sequence). The CDR3 loop spans 19 amino acids. The CDR3 reads CATSRDLGGQFLSGNTIYF. CDR3 DNA: TGTGCCACCAGCAGAGATTTAGGGGGCCAATTCCTCTCTGGAAACACCATATATTTT.

The chain combines TRBV5-4 with TRBJ2-3, with D possibly being TRBD2 (6 bases). With 3 bases removed from V and 3 bases from J, the gap between germline ends came to 20 bases. This CDR3 contains 17 residues. Germline V gene data show CDR1 as SGHNT and CDR2 as YYREEE (reference sequence). This CDR3 reads CASSSKSGGVGTDTQYF. DNA of the CDR3: TGTGCCAGCAGCTCGAAATCAGGCGGGGTGGGTACAGATACGCAGTATTTT.

CDR3 nucleotides: TGTGCCAGCAGCCTCCCGGTCGGGGGAGATACGCAGTATTTT. As protein: CASSLPVGGDTQYF. J is TRBJ2-3 and V is TRBV9; D possibly corresponds to TRBD2 (6 bases). The CDR3 sequence is 14 residues long. Trimming removed 4 bases at V and 5 bases at J, with 14 bases between. The germline gives CDR1 SGDLS, CDR2 YYNGEE.

The chain combines TRBV14 with TRBJ2-7; the D gene is possibly TRBD2 (7 bases). V was shortened by 3 bases and J by 9 bases, with 36 bases between the two germline ends. This CDR3 has 20 amino acids. Germline V gives CDR1 SGHDN, CDR2 FVKESK. The CDR3 DNA reads TGTGCCAGCAGCCACCAAAAGGGGGGGGCCCTCTTATCGGACCGGCGGGGGCAGTACTTC. It encodes CASSHQKGGALLSDRRGQYF.

The chain joins TRBV7-9 to TRBJ2-5, with 8 bases aligning to TRBD2. V lost 5 bases, J lost 1 base, and 6 bases stayed unmatched. The CDR3 totals 15 residues. Germline CDR1 and CDR2: SEHNR and FQNEAQ (reference sequence). CDR3 DNA: TGTGCCAGCAGCCAGACTAGCGAGGGCCAAGAGACCCAGTACTTC. It specifies CASSQTSEGQETQYF. The full variable domain, its missing parts supplied by reference TRBV7-9 and TRBJ2-5, is DTGVSQNPRHKITKRGQNVTFRCDPISEHNRLYWYRQTLGQGPEFLTYFQNEAQLEKSRLLSDRFSAERPKGSFSTLEIQRTEQGDSAMYLCASSQTSEGQETQYFGPGTRLLVL.

The chain recombines TRBV13 with TRBJ2-1; TRBD2 matches at 10 bases. After removal of 5 bases from V and 6 bases from J, the junction contained 10 bases not matched to a gene. This CDR3 has 16 residues. CDR1 is PRHDT and CDR2 is FYEKMQ in the germline V gene (reference sequence). CDR3 loop: CASSPLGSGRSNEQFF. In DNA form, the CDR3 reads TGTGCCAGCAGCCCCCTGGGTAGCGGGAGGTCCAATGAGCAGTTCTTC.

This clone was seen only a few times. The chain recombines TRBV2 with TRBJ1-4; D is uncertain. The CDR3 consists of 11 residues. Germline CDR1 SNHLY, CDR2 FYNNEI. V shed 4 bases and J shed 8 bases, with 5 bases lying between them. CDR3 amino acids: CASSGREKLFF. In nucleotides, the CDR3 is TGTGCCAGCAGTGGTCGGGAAAAACTGTTTTTT.

J is TRBJ2-7 and V is TRBV7-8, with 8 bases aligning to TRBD2. The junction had 8 bases not matched to a gene; V was cut back by 4 bases and J by 6 bases. CDR1 is SGHVS, CDR2 FQNEAQ, per germline. This CDR3 has 14 amino acids. This CDR3 is CASSSERELGEQYF. CDR3 nucleotides: TGTGCCAGCAGCTCAGAGCGGGAGTTGGGCGAGCAGTACTTC.

The chain combines TRBV4-1 with TRBJ1-1; D possibly corresponds to TRBD1 (6 bases). Germline CDR1 and CDR2: MGHRA and YSYEKL. The V and J ends lost 0 bases and 2 bases respectively, with 22 bases between them. This CDR3 has 19 amino acids. CDR3 nucleotides: TGCGCCAGCAGCCAAGACGGGGGGGCCAGGGTGGGTGTAAACACTGAAGCTTTCTTT. This sequence encodes CASSQDGGARVGVNTEAFF.

The rearrangement uses TRBV5-1 and TRBJ1-4; TRBD1 is a possible D gene (5 bases). Between the trimmed V and J ends, which lost 3 bases and 3 bases, there was a span of 9 bases. This CDR3 spans 14 amino acids. CDR1 is SGHRS, CDR2 YFSETQ, per germline. CDR3 DNA: TGCGCCAGCAGCTCAGGACACGCTAATGAAAAACTGTTTTTT. Translating gives CASSSGHANEKLFF.